A single T cell receptor beta chain is shown here with its context. Its antigen is unidentified. This CDR3 has 14 amino acids. Deletions cut 4 bases from V and 0 bases from J, with 9 bases between. In germline, CDR1 is GTSNPN, CDR2 SVGIG (reference sequence). This specimen belongs to a study of shared clonotypes between healthy human individuals. Repertoires were generated with immunoSEQ multiplex PCR, while TCRdb's copy carries only in-frame clones and drops some. Of more than 2 million clones detected, over 85% appear once; the ten largest clones hold around 1.8%. Study-level findings and limits: Although depth was large, rarefaction showed that sequencing of the sorted subsets was incomplete.

The naive CD8 population came from CD45RO-negative cells selected for CCR7, without terminally differentiated effector memory CD45RA+ cells. The TCR was taken from a man aged 18 to 29 in good health. Some clones in this sample may be carry-over from other donors' samples. Sequencing used naive CD8+ T cells from PBMCs. The rearrangement links TRBV30 to TRBJ2-2; D ambiguous. The CDR3 DNA follows: TGTGCCTGGATCTGGGCGACGAACACCGGGGAGCTGTTTTTT. As protein: CAWIWATNTGELFF.